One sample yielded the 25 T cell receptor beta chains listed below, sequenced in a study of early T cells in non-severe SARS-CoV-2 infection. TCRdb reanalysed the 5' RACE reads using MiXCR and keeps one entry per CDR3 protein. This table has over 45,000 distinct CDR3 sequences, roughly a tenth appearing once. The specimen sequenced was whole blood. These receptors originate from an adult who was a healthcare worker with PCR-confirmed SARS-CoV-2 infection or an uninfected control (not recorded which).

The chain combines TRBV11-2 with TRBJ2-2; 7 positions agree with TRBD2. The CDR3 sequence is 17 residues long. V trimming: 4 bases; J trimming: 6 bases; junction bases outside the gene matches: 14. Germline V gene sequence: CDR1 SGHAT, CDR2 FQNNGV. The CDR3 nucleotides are TGTGCCAGCAGCTCCCTCTGGGAGGGAAGGAGTTCCGGGGAGCTGTTTTTT. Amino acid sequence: CASSSLWEGRSSGELFF.

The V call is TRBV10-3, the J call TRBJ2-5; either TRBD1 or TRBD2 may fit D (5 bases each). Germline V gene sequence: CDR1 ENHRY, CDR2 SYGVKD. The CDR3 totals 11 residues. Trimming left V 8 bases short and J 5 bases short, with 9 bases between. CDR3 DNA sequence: TGTGCCATCGCGAGGGACGAGACCCAGTACTTC. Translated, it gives CAIARDETQYF.

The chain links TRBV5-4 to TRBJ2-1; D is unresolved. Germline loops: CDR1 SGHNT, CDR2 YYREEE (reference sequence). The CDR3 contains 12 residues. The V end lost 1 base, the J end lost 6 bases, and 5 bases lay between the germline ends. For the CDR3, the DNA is TGTGCCAGCAGCTTGCTTCTCAATGAGCAGTTCTTC. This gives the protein CASSLLLNEQFF.

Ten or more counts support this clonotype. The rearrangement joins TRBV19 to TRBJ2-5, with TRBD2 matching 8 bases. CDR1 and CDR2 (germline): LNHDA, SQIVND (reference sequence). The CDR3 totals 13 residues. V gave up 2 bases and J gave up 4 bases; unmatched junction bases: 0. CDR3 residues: CASSILAGETQYF. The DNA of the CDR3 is TGTGCCAGTAGTATACTAGCGGGAGAGACCCAGTACTTC.

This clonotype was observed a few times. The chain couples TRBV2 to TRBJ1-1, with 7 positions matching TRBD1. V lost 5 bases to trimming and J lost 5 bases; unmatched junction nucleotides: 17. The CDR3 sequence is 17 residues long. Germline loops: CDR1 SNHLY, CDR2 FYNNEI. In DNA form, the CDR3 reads TGTGCCAGCAGTCCCCGAGGAACAGGGGAGATCGGAACTGAAGCTTTCTTT. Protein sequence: CASSPRGTGEIGTEAFF.

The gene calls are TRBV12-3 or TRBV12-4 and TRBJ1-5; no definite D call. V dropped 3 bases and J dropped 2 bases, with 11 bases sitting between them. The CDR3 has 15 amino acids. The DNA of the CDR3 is TGTGCCAGCAGTTTGAACCAGGACGGCAATCAGCCCCAGCATTTT. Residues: CASSLNQDGNQPQHF.

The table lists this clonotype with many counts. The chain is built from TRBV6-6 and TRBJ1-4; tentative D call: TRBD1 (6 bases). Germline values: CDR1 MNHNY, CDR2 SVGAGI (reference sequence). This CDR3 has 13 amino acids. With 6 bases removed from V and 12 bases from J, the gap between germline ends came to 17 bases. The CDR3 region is CASSSIRTEELFF. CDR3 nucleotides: TGTGCCAGCAGCTCAATAAGGACAGAAGAACTGTTTTTT.

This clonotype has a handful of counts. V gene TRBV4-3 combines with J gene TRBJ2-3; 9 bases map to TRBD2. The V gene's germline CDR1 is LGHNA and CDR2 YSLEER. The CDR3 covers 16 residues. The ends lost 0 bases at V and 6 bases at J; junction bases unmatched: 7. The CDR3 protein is CASSQDPSGRPDTQYF. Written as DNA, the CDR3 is TGCGCCAGCAGCCAAGATCCCAGCGGGAGGCCCGATACGCAGTATTTT.

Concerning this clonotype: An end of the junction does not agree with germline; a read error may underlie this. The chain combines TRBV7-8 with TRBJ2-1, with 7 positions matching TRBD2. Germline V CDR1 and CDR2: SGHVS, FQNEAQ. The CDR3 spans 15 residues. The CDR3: CASRLAGLSYNEQFF. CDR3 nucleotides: TGTGCCAGCAGGTTAGCGGGTCTGTCCTACAATGAGCAGTTCTTC.

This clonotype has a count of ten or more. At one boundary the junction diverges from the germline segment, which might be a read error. The CDR3: CASGSRAFSF. The CDR3 DNA sequence: TGTGCCAGCGGAAGTAGGGCTTTTTCGTTT. The chain couples TRBV2 to TRBJ1-1; no clear D gene. The CDR3 is made up of 10 amino acids. From germline, CDR1 is SNHLY and CDR2 FYNNEI.

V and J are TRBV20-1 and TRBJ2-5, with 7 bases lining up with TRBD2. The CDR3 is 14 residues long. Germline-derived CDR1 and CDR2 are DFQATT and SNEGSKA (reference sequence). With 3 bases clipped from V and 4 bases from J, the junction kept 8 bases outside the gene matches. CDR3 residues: CSASGREKGETQYF. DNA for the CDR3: TGCAGTGCTAGCGGGCGGGAGAAGGGAGAGACCCAGTACTTC.

The CDR3 loop reads CASSPSTSGRYNEQFF. CDR3 bases: TGTGCCAGCAGTCCTTCGACTAGCGGGAGGTACAATGAGCAGTTCTTC. The genes are TRBV12-3 or TRBV12-4 and TRBJ2-1; TRBD2 aligns across 13 bases. J was trimmed by 4 bases and V by 5 bases; bases with no gene match: 5. The CDR3 spans 16 residues.

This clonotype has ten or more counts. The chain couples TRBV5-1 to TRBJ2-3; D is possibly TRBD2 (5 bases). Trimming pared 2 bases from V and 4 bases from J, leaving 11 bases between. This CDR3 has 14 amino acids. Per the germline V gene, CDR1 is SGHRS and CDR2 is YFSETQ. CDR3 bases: TGCGCCAGCAGCTTTGGTTTGGAGGCAGATACGCAGTATTTT. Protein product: CASSFGLEADTQYF. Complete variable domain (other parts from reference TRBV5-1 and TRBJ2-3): KAGVTQTPRYLIKTRGQQVTLSCSPISGHRSVSWYQQTPGQGLQFLFEYFSETQRNKGNFPGRFSGRQFSNSRSEMNVSTLELGDSALYLCASSFGLEADTQYFGPGTRLTVL.

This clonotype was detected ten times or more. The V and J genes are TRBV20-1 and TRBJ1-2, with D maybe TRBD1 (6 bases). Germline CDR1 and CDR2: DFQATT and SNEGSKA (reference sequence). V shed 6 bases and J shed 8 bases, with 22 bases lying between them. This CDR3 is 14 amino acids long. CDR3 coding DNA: TGCAGTGCGGAGGACAGAGACCGGGGCGTAGGCTACACCTTC. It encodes CSAEDRDRGVGYTF.

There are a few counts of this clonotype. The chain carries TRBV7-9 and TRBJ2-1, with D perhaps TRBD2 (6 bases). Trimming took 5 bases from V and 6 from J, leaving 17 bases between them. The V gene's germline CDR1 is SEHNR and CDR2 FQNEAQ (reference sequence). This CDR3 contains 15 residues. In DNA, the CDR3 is TGTGCCAGCAGCCCAAAATTCAGACTAGGCAATGAGCAGTTCTTC. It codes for CASSPKFRLGNEQFF.

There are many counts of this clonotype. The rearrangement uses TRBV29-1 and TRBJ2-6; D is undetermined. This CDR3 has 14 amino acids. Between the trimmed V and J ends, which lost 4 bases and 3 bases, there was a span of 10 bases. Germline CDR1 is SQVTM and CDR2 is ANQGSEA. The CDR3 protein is CSVAQNRGANVLTF. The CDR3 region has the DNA TGCAGCGTTGCCCAGAACCGTGGGGCCAACGTCCTGACTTTC.

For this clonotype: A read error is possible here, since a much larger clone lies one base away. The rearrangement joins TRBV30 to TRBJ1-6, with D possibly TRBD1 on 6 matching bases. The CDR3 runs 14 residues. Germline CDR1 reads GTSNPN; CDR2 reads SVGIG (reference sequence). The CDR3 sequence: CAWDIRGDNSPFHF. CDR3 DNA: TGTGCCTGGGATATCAGGGGAGATAATTCACCCTTCCACTTT.

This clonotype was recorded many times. The DNA of the CDR3 is TGTGCCAGCAGCTCTAGCCCGGGAGTGAACACTGAAGCTTTCTTT. Translation gives CASSSSPGVNTEAFF. The chain recombines TRBV7-2 with TRBJ1-1; D uncertain. The V gene lost 4 bases and the J gene lost 0 bases, with 12 bases spanning the gap. Germline loops: CDR1 SGHTA, CDR2 FQGNSA. This CDR3 has 15 residues.

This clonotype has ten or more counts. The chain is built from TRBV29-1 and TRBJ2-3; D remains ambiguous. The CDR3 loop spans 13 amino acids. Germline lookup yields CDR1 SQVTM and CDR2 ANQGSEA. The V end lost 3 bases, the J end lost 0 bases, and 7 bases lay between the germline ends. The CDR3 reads CSVDGLSTDTQYF. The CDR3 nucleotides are TGCAGCGTTGACGGGCTCAGCACAGATACGCAGTATTTT.

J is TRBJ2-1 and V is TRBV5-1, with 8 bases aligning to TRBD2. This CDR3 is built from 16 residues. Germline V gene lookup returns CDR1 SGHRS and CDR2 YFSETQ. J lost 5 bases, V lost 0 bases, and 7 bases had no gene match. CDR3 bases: TGCGCCAGCAGCTTGGTCATAGCGGGGAACCACAATGAGCAGTTCTTC. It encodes CASSLVIAGNHNEQFF.

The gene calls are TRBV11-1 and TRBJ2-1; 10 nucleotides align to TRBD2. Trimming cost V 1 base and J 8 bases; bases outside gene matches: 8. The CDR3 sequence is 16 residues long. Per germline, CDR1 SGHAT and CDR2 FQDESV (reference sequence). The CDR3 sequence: CASSLDKAGGPHEQFF. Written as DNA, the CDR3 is TGTGCCAGCAGCTTAGATAAAGCGGGAGGGCCGCATGAGCAGTTCTTC.

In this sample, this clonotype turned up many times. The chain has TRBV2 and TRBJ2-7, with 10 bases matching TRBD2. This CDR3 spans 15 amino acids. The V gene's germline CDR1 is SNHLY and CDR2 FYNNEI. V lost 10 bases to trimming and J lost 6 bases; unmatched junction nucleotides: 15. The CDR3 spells CATIPGSGRAPEQYF. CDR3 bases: TGTGCCACCATCCCGGGGAGCGGGAGGGCCCCCGAGCAGTACTTC.

This CDR3 reads CASSPGPATHTQYF. The CDR3 DNA is TGTGCCAGCAGTCCCGGACCAGCAACACACACGCAGTATTTT. V usage is TRBV6-6 and J usage is TRBJ2-3; D gene unclear. The germline V gene has CDR1 MNHNY and CDR2 SVGAGI (reference sequence). The CDR3 contains 14 residues. V lost 5 bases, J lost 9 bases, and 18 bases lay in between.

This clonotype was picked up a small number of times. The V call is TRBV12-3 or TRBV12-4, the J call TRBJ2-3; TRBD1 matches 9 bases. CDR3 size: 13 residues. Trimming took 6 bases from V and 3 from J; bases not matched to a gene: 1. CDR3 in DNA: TGTGCCAGCAGGGGACAGGGAACAGATACGCAGTATTTT. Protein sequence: CASRGQGTDTQYF.

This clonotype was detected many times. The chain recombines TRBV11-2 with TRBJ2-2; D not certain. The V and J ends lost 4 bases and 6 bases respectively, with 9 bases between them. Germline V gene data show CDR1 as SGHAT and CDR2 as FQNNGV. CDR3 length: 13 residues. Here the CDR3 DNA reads TGTGCCAGCAGCTCCTCGGGTTCCGGGGAGCTGTTTTTT. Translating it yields CASSSSGSGELFF.